This TCR beta chain was obtained from a study of CD4 T cells in relation to SARS-CoV-2 and coronaviruses. The unexposed donors gave CD4+ T cells in about 2011-2018, prior to COVID-19. The cells were cultured for about ten days before CD4+ T cells were isolated. Assay: immunoSEQ multiplex PCR; the TCRdb copy retains only in-frame clones and omits some. The sample shows 15,000 to 20,000 clones, roughly 82% of them seen only once. About this clone itself: Its target is unknown.

Germline CDR1 and CDR2: SEHNR and FQNEAQ (reference sequence). This CDR3 contains 14 residues. Trimming removed 3 bases at V and 1 base at J, with 8 bases between. The receptor comes from a human donor in good health. This chain joins TRBV7-9 and TRBJ2-3; tentative D call: TRBD2 (5 bases). Specimen: CD4+ T cells from PBMCs, cultured in vitro. In nucleotides, the CDR3 is TGTGCCAGCAGCTTTACTAGGGGCACAGATACGCAGTATTTT. It specifies CASSFTRGTDTQYF.